This is a list of T cell receptor beta chains from one sample in a study of sequential checkpoint blockade in melanoma. The repertoire was sequenced with immunoSEQ multiplex PCR; TCRdb's copy has only in-frame clones and lacks some. The sample holds 12,000 or so clones; around 85% are singletons and the top ten take 50% to 65%. Sequencing used CD8+ T cells sorted from blood (inferred from file names), obtained from a patient given nivolumab and ipilimumab in sequence. The receptors derive from a human donor with melanoma. CDR3s include the opening cysteine and the closing phenylalanine or tryptophan. The order of the fields is clone size, J gene, V gene, D gene, CDR3 protein, CDR3 DNA. D genes are given only for firm matches. Not every row has a clone size; where given, it reads once, few, many or a size class.

size: NA
J: TRBJ2-1
V: TRBV19
D: TRBD2
CDR3: CASSIAGAYNEQFF
DNA: TGTGCCAGTAGTATTGCGGGGGCCTACAATGAGCAGTTCTTC

size: NA
J: TRBJ2-7
V: TRBV19
D: NA
CDR3: CASSIGTGVREQYF
DNA: TGTGCCAGTAGTATTGGGACGGGGGTGCGGGAGCAGTACTTC

size: once
J: TRBJ2-1
V: TRBV7-8
D: TRBD2
CDR3: CASSLTSGGYNEQFF
DNA: TGTGCCAGCAGCTTAACTAGCGGGGGTTACAATGAGCAGTTCTTC

size: NA
J: TRBJ1-4
V: TRBV28
D: NA
CDR3: CASRPGRLRDEKLFF
DNA: TGTGCCAGTCGTCCTGGGCGACTGAGGGATGAAAAACTGTTTTTT

size: NA
J: TRBJ2-7
V: TRBV7-8
D: TRBD2
CDR3: CASSQTSGGVYEQYF
DNA: TGTGCCAGCAGCCAAACTAGCGGGGGCGTCTACGAGCAGTACTTC

size: NA
J: TRBJ2-5
V: TRBV7-2
D: TRBD1
CDR3: CASSFLGGQGRETQYF
DNA: TGTGCCAGCAGCTTTCTTGGGGGACAGGGTCGGGAGACCCAGTACTTC

size: NA
J: TRBJ2-3
V: TRBV9
D: NA
CDR3: CASSALLADTQYF
DNA: TGTGCCAGCAGCGCCCTTCTAGCAGATACGCAGTATTTT

size: NA
J: TRBJ2-7
V: TRBV10-2
D: NA
CDR3: CASSAGRLGEQYF
DNA: TGCGCCAGCAGCGCGGGACGGCTGGGGGAGCAGTACTTC

size: few
J: TRBJ1-2
V: TRBV6-5
D: TRBD1
CDR3: CASSLWTGHYGYTF
DNA: TGTGCCAGCAGTCTATGGACAGGACACTATGGCTACACCTTC

size: NA
J: TRBJ1-1
V: TRBV5-1
D: NA
CDR3: CASGKIQGSTNTEAFF
DNA: TGCGCCAGCGGAAAAATACAGGGTTCTACGAACACTGAAGCTTTCTTT

size: NA
J: TRBJ1-2
V: TRBV29-1
D: NA
CDR3: CSAREGVRRGYTF
DNA: TGCAGCGCTCGAGAGGGGGTCCGTCGCGGCTACACCTTC

size: NA
J: TRBJ1-1
V: TRBV19
D: NA
CDR3: CASSFPTGNTEAFF
DNA: TGTGCCAGTAGTTTCCCGACAGGGAACACTGAAGCTTTCTTT

size: NA
J: TRBJ1-2
V: TRBV4-3
D: NA
CDR3: CASSQDEARGNYGYTF
DNA: TGCGCCAGCAGCCAAGATGAGGCCAGGGGCAACTATGGCTACACCTTC

size: NA
J: TRBJ2-7
V: TRBV25-1
D: NA
CDR3: CASSGLESSYEQYF
DNA: TGTGCCAGCAGTGGACTAGAGAGCTCCTACGAGCAGTACTTC

size: NA
J: TRBJ1-1
V: TRBV7-9
D: TRBD1
CDR3: CASSTSGTGIMNTEAFF
DNA: TGTGCCAGCAGCACCTCCGGGACAGGGATCATGAACACTGAAGCTTTCTTT

size: NA
J: TRBJ1-1
V: TRBV7-9
D: NA
CDR3: CASSLGGLGTEAFF
DNA: TGTGCCAGCAGCTTGGGAGGGCTCGGCACTGAAGCTTTCTTT

size: NA
J: TRBJ2-7
V: TRBV29-1
D: NA
CDR3: CSVEGTDSYEQYF
DNA: TGCAGCGTTGAGGGGACTGATTCCTACGAGCAGTACTTC

size: NA
J: TRBJ2-7
V: TRBV27
D: NA
CDR3: CASSINSNYEQYF
DNA: TGTGCCAGCAGTATTAACAGTAACTACGAGCAGTACTTC

size: once
J: TRBJ2-1
V: TRBV5-8
D: NA
CDR3: CASSPIFTGTEQFF
DNA: TGTGCCAGCAGCCCAATCTTCACAGGGACTGAGCAGTTCTTC

size: NA
J: TRBJ1-2
V: TRBV30
D: NA
CDR3: CAWSVEPPRDGYTF
DNA: TGTGCCTGGAGTGTCGAACCGCCCCGGGATGGCTACACCTTC

size: NA
J: TRBJ2-5
V: TRBV7-9
D: NA
CDR3: CASSPMAGRGETQYF
DNA: TGTGCCAGCAGCCCAATGGCAGGGAGGGGGGAGACCCAGTACTTC

size: NA
J: TRBJ1-3
V: TRBV19
D: NA
CDR3: CASSYRAGNTIYF
DNA: TGTGCCAGTAGCTACAGGGCTGGAAACACCATATATTTT